This record looks at one TCR beta chain sequence and its context. Its antigen is currently unknown. These data come from a study of cytomegalovirus exposure and HLA in healthy donors. PCR amplification relied on 60 Vbeta primers (plus 13 Jbeta primers). Clones were read by immunoSEQ multiplex PCR, and TCRdb kept only the in-frame ones, dropping some. This sample yields more than 110,000 clones, of which approximately 79% are seen a single time; more than 0.75% belongs to the top ten. J lost 4 bases, V lost 2 bases, and 7 bases had no gene match. Germline-derived CDR1 and CDR2 are MNHEY and SVGAGI. The CDR3 is made up of 16 amino acids. Regarding the study as a whole: What was likely a sequencing artifact was a cluster of highly shared sequence variants.

Material for sequencing was PBMCs. The clonotype was recovered from a man aged 18 to 29 in good health and CMV-seronegative. This rearrangement joins TRBV6-5 to TRBJ2-7, with 11 bases aligning to TRBD1. CDR3 sequence (DNA): TGTGCCAGCAGTTACGGGTTCGGGACAGGGGGATACGAGCAGTACTTC. This encodes CASSYGFGTGGYEQYF.